The 21 T cell receptor beta chains given below trace back to one sample, sequenced in a study of a mutant IDH1 vaccine in newly diagnosed glioma. Time point: week 11, during vaccination. In the vaccine, a single dose held 300 ug of the mutant IDH1 20-mer peptide, along with topical imiquimod. Antigens for these TCRs are unknown. Clones were read by immunoSEQ multiplex PCR, and TCRdb kept only the in-frame ones, dropping some. The table includes about 66,000 clones, approximately 84% detected once. Sequenced here: PBMCs, sampled from a glioma patient whose treatment included an IDH1 peptide vaccine. These receptors originate from a woman between 50 and 59 years old with glioma.

The chain combines TRBV9 with TRBJ1-2, with 9 positions matching TRBD1. CDR3 length equals 15 residues. Trimming at V came to 0 bases and at J to 2 bases, leaving 2 bases not matched to a gene. Germline lookup yields CDR1 SGDLS and CDR2 YYNGEE. The CDR3 region has the DNA TGTGCCAGCAGCGTAGACGGACAGGGGAACTATGGCTACACCTTC. Translated: CASSVDGQGNYGYTF.

This clone occurred a few times. The rearrangement links TRBV7-2 to TRBJ2-3; either TRBD1 or TRBD2 may fit D (5 bases each). Trimming removed 3 bases from V and 2 bases from J, with 12 bases in between. Germline CDR1 SGHTA, CDR2 FQGNSA. The CDR3 has 15 residues. The CDR3, as DNA: TGTGCCAGCAGCTTCAGAGGGGTGGCCACAGATACGCAGTATTTT. Its protein is CASSFRGVATDTQYF.

V is TRBV5-1 and J is TRBJ2-1; a possible D gene is TRBD1 (5 bases). Germline CDR1 reads SGHRS; CDR2 reads YFSETQ. Trimming left V 0 bases short and J 13 bases short, with 17 bases between. The CDR3 sequence is 14 residues long. The CDR3 is CASSLDRFPGVQFF. The CDR3 DNA reads as TGCGCCAGCAGCTTGGACAGGTTCCCAGGTGTCCAGTTCTTC.

The chain uses TRBV10-3 and TRBJ2-3, with TRBD1 matching 8 bases. Per the germline V gene, CDR1 is ENHRY and CDR2 is SYGVKD. The ends lost 10 bases at V and 0 bases at J; junction bases unmatched: 12. The CDR3 length is 16 residues. CDR3 amino acids: CASTGTGSSSTDTQYF. The CDR3, as DNA: TGTGCCAGCACCGGGACAGGCTCATCTAGCACAGATACGCAGTATTTT.

The J gene is TRBJ2-7, the V gene TRBV4-1; D may be TRBD1 (5 bases). V was pared by 0 bases and J by 2 bases, with 11 bases between. CDR3 size: 15 residues. In germline, CDR1 is MGHRA, CDR2 YSYEKL. The CDR3 DNA follows: TGCGCCAGCAGCCAAGATGGAACAGGCACCTACGAGCAGTACTTC. Translation gives CASSQDGTGTYEQYF.

The chain recombines TRBV7-9 with TRBJ1-6, with 9 nucleotides matching TRBD1. Losses at the gene ends were 5 bases for V and 7 bases for J; bases not matched to a gene: 6. The CDR3 consists of 15 residues. Germline V lookup: CDR1 SEHNR, CDR2 FQNEAQ (reference sequence). This chain's CDR3 is CASSPSGQGNSPLHF. Here the CDR3 DNA reads TGTGCCAGCAGCCCCTCAGGACAGGGGAATTCACCCCTCCACTTT.

In its sample, this clone was seen a few times. At the DNA level, this CDR3 is encoded by other sequences in the same sample as well. The chain combines TRBV5-5 with TRBJ1-1; D is perhaps TRBD1 (6 bases). This CDR3 has 13 residues. Per the germline V gene, CDR1 is SGHKS and CDR2 is YYEKEE (reference sequence). V lost 7 bases and J 0 bases, leaving 10 bases between the germline ends. CDR3 nucleotides: TGTGCCAGCCGACAGGATTTGAACACTGAAGCTTTCTTT. Residues: CASRQDLNTEAFF. Using reference TRBV5-5 and TRBJ1-1 for the parts outside the CDR3, the full variable domain is DAGVTQSPTHLIKTRGQQVTLRCSPISGHKSVSWYQQVLGQGPQFIFQYYEKEERGRGNFPDRFSARQFPNYSSELNVNALLLGDSALYLCASRQDLNTEAFFGQGTRLTVV.

This chain uses TRBV27 with TRBJ2-7, with unresolved D. The germline gives CDR1 MNHEY, CDR2 SMNVEV (reference sequence). The CDR3 sequence is 13 residues long. V was shortened by 3 bases and J by 5 bases, with 11 bases between the two germline ends. This CDR3 is CASSLFGLDEQYF. In DNA form, the CDR3 reads TGTGCCAGCAGTTTGTTCGGATTAGACGAGCAGTACTTC.

The V gene is TRBV7-2, the J gene TRBJ2-7; D may be TRBD1 (6 bases). The CDR3 spans 13 residues. V lost 4 bases and J lost 6, with 13 bases in between. The germline V gene has CDR1 SGHTA and CDR2 FQGNSA. The CDR3 DNA sequence: TGTGCCAGCAGCTCCATACAGGGCCTCGAGCAGTACTTC. It yields the protein CASSSIQGLEQYF.

The gene calls are TRBV19 and TRBJ2-7, with a tentative D call TRBD2 (6 bases). V lost 8 bases and J 3 bases, leaving 20 bases between the germline ends. The CDR3 contains 15 residues. Germline-derived CDR1 and CDR2 are LNHDA and SQIVND (reference sequence). The CDR3 spells CASGIGTGALYEQYF. CDR3 nucleotides: TGTGCCAGTGGAATCGGGACGGGAGCACTCTACGAGCAGTACTTC.

The chain recombines TRBV6-5 with TRBJ2-3, with D unclear. Germline assignment: CDR1 MNHEY and CDR2 SVGAGI. Trimming removed 0 bases at V and 2 bases at J, with 12 bases between. The CDR3 is made up of 16 amino acids. The CDR3 nucleotides are TGTGCCAGCAGTTACTCGAAGTACCCGCCCACAGATACGCAGTATTTT. Translation: CASSYSKYPPTDTQYF.

CDR3 sequence: CASSEALLAFSSYNEQFF. DNA for the CDR3: TGTGCCAGCAGTGAAGCGCTTCTAGCTTTCAGCTCCTACAATGAGCAGTTCTTC. This sequence joins TRBV6-1 and TRBJ2-1; D possibly corresponds to TRBD2 (5 bases). The CDR3 runs 18 residues. Germline V gene lookup returns CDR1 MNHNS and CDR2 SASEGT. The ends were cut back, 0 bases at V and 0 bases at J, with 15 bases in the middle.

J is TRBJ1-4 and V is TRBV19; 10 bases are shared with TRBD1. This CDR3 region has 17 residues. V dropped 5 bases and J dropped 6; count of bases not matched to a gene: 12. CDR1 and CDR2 (germline): LNHDA, SQIVND (reference sequence). This CDR3 is CASSPGTGASIDEKLFF. As DNA, the CDR3 is TGTGCCAGTAGTCCCGGGACAGGGGCCTCCATAGATGAAAAACTGTTTTTT.

This clone has just one count. J is TRBJ2-3 and V is TRBV7-9; 10 nucleotides align to TRBD2. This CDR3 spans 18 amino acids. V was clipped by 5 bases and J by 7 bases; unmatched bases: 18. Germline loops: CDR1 SEHNR, CDR2 FQNEAQ (reference sequence). The CDR3 DNA follows: TGTGCCAGCAGCCCCCCGGTAGCGGGGGGTCCCGCGGGGCATACGCAGTATTTT. The encoded protein is CASSPPVAGGPAGHTQYF.

This chain connects TRBV11-2 to TRBJ2-5, with D perhaps matching TRBD2 (5 bases). Germline V lookup: CDR1 SGHAT, CDR2 FQNNGV. Between the trimmed V and J ends, which lost 5 bases and 5 bases, there was a span of 15 bases. The CDR3 covers 14 residues. CDR3 protein: CASSPLGVGETQYF. The CDR3 region has the DNA TGTGCCAGCAGCCCCCTGGGAGTTGGGGAGACCCAGTACTTC. Using reference TRBV11-2 and TRBJ2-5 for the parts outside the CDR3, the full variable domain is EAGVAQSPRYKIIEKRQSVAFWCNPISGHATLYWYQQILGQGPKLLIQFQNNGVVDDSQLPKDRFSAERLKGVDSTLKIQPAKLEDSAVYLCASSPLGVGETQYFGPGTRLLVL.

The chain employs TRBV4-2 and TRBJ2-7; 8 bases match TRBD1. The CDR3 length is 16 residues. The J segment lost 4 bases and the V segment lost 0 bases, leaving 8 bases of the junction unmatched. Germline loops: CDR1 LGHNA, CDR2 YNFKEQ. The CDR3 coding sequence is TGTGCCAGCAGCCAAGAGGACAGGGTCGGAGGATACGAGCAGTACTTC. Translated, it gives CASSQEDRVGGYEQYF.

V is TRBV6-1 and J is TRBJ2-7; possibly TRBD1 or TRBD2 for D (6 bases each). Germline CDR1 MNHNS, CDR2 SASEGT. The V end lost 7 bases, the J end lost 4 bases, and 20 bases lay between the germline ends. This CDR3 has 15 residues. The CDR3 reads CASTLEVGGEYEQYF. The CDR3 region has the DNA TGTGCCAGCACCCTTGAAGTCGGGGGCGAGTACGAGCAGTACTTC.

The chain uses TRBV27 and TRBJ2-3; TRBD1 agrees at 9 bases. The CDR3 sequence is 17 residues long. Germline CDR1 MNHEY, CDR2 SMNVEV (reference sequence). Trimming removed 5 bases from V and 2 bases from J; junction bases left unmatched: 11. CDR3 coding DNA: TGTGCCAGCAGTCCTAGGGGCGGGACAGGGCTCACAGATACGCAGTATTTT. Encoded protein: CASSPRGGTGLTDTQYF.

The genes are TRBV27 and TRBJ1-2, with a weak D call TRBD1 (5 bases). This CDR3 has 13 amino acids. Trimming shortened V by 0 bases and J by 3 bases, and 5 bases separated the two germline ends. Germline V gene data show CDR1 as MNHEY and CDR2 as SMNVEV (reference sequence). The CDR3 loop reads CASSLSQDYGYTF. CDR3 DNA sequence: TGTGCCAGCAGTTTATCACAGGACTATGGCTACACCTTC.

Written as DNA, the CDR3 is TGTGCCAGCTCACCCACTTTCCGCTCTGGAAACACCATATATTTT. Amino acid sequence: CASSPTFRSGNTIYF. The chain combines TRBV18 with TRBJ1-3; the D is unclear. Germline assignment: CDR1 KGHSH and CDR2 LQKENI. The V end lost 3 bases, the J end lost 0 bases, and 9 bases lay between the germline ends. There are 15 residues in the CDR3.

The CDR3 loop reads CASTLSGGVVETQYF. CDR3 DNA: TGCGCCAGCACCCTATCCGGCGGGGTAGTAGAGACCCAGTACTTC. The rearrangement uses TRBV5-1 and TRBJ2-5, with a weak D call TRBD2 (6 bases). Germline values: CDR1 SGHRS, CDR2 YFSETQ. The CDR3 totals 15 residues. The V end was cut by 6 bases, the J end by 4 bases, with 19 bases between.